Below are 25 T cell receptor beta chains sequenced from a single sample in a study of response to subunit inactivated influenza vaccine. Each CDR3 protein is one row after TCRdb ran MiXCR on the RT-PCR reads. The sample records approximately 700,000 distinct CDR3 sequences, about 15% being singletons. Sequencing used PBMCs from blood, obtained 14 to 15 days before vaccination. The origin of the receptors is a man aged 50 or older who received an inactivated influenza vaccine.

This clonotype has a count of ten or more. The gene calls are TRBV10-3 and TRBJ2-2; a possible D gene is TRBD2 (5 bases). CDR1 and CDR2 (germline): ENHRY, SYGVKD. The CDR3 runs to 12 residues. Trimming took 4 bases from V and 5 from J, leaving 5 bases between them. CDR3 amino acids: CAISGTTGELFF. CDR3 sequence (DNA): TGTGCCATCAGTGGGACTACCGGGGAGCTGTTTTTT.

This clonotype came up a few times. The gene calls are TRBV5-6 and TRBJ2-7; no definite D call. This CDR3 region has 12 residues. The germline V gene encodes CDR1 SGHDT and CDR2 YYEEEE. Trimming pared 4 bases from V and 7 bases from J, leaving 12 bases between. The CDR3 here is CASSVVLGEQYF. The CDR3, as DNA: TGTGCCAGCAGCGTTGTCCTAGGGGAGCAGTACTTC.

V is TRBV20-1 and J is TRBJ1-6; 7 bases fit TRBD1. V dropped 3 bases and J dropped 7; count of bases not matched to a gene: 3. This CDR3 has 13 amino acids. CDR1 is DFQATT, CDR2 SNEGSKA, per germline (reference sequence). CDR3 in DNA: TGCAGTGCTAGGGTACAGGGGAATTCACCCCTCCACTTT. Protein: CSARVQGNSPLHF.

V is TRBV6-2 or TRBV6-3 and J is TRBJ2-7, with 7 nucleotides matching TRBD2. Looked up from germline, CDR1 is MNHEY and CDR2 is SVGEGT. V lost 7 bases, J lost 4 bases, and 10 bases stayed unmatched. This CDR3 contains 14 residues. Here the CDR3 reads CASTQDGGSYEQYF. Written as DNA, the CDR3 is TGTGCCAGCACCCAAGACGGGGGGTCATACGAGCAGTACTTC.

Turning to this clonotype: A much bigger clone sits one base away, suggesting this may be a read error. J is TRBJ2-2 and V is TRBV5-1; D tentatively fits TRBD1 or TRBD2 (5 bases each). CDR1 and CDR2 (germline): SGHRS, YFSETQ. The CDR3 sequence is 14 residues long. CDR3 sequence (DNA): TGCGCCAGCAGCTGGGACGGGAACACCGGGGATCTGTTTTTT. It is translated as CASSWDGNTGDLFF.

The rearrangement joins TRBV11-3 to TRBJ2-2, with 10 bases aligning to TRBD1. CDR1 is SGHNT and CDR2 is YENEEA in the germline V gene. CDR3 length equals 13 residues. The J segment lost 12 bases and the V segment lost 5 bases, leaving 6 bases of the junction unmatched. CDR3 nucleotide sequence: TGTGCCAGCAGCCGGGGACAGGGGTTAAAGCTGTTTTTT. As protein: CASSRGQGLKLFF.

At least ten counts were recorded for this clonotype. CDR3: CASSLGGRRNTEAFF. Here the CDR3 DNA reads TGCGCCAGCAGCTTGGGGGGACGGCGGAACACTGAAGCTTTCTTT. The chain combines TRBV5-1 with TRBJ1-1, with TRBD1 as a possible D gene (5 bases). V lost 0 bases, J lost 1 base, and 10 bases lay in between. Germline V lookup: CDR1 SGHRS, CDR2 YFSETQ. The CDR3 spans 15 residues. The variable domain in full, with the rest retrieved from reference TRBV5-1 and TRBJ1-1, is KAGVTQTPRYLIKTRGQQVTLSCSPISGHRSVSWYQQTPGQGLQFLFEYFSETQRNKGNFPGRFSGRQFSNSRSEMNVSTLELGDSALYLCASSLGGRRNTEAFFGQGTRLTVV.

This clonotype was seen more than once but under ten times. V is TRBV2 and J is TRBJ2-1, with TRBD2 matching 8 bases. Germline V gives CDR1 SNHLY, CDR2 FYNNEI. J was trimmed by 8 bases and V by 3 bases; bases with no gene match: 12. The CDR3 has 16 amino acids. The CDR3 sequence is CASSDPAGVRNDEQFF. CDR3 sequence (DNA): TGTGCCAGCAGTGATCCAGCGGGGGTTCGGAACGATGAGCAGTTCTTC. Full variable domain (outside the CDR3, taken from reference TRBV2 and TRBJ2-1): EPEVTQTPSHQVTQMGQEVILRCVPISNHLYFYWYRQILGQKVEFLVSFYNNEISEKSEIFDDQFSVERPDGSNFTLKIRSTKLEDSAMYFCASSDPAGVRNDEQFFGPGTRLTVL.

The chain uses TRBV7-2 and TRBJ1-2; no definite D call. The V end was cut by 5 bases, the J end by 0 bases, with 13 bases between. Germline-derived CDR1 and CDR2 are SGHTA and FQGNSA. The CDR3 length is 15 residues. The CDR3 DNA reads TGTGCCAGCAGCCTAATGAGGGTTTCTAACTATGGCTACACCTTC. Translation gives CASSLMRVSNYGYTF.

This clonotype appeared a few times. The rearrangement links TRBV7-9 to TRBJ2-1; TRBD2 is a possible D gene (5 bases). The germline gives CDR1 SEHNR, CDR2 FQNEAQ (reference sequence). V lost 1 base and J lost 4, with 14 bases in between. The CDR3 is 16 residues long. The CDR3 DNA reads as TGTGCCAGCAGCTTAGTCCCCCAGCGGACGTACAATGAGCAGTTCTTC. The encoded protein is CASSLVPQRTYNEQFF.

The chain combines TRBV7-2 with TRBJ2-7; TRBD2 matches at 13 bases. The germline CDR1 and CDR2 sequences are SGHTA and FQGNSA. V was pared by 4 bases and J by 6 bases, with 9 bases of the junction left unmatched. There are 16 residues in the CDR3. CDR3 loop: CASSWGLAGKVSEQYF. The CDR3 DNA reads TGTGCCAGCAGCTGGGGACTAGCGGGAAAAGTGTCCGAGCAGTACTTC.

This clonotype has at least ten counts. Written as DNA, the CDR3 is TGTGCCAGCAAGGGGATACTAGCGGGGGGGCGCTCCTACAATGAGCAGTTCTTC. It encodes CASKGILAGGRSYNEQFF. The genes are TRBV12-3 or TRBV12-4 and TRBJ2-1; 13 bases align to TRBD2. The CDR3 is 18 residues long. V lost 7 bases and J lost 0; bases outside the gene matches: 9.

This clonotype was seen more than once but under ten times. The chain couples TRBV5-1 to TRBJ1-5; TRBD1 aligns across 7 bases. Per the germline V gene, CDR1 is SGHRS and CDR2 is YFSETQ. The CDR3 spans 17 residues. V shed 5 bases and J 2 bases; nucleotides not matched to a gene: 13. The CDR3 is CASRRRGREGGNQPQHF. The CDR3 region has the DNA TGCGCCAGCAGGCGGAGGGGGCGTGAAGGAGGCAATCAGCCCCAGCATTTT.

The CDR3 reads CASSVLGHANTGELFF. CDR3 in DNA: TGTGCCAGCAGCGTTCTGGGTCACGCGAACACCGGGGAGCTGTTTTTT. The V and J genes are TRBV9 and TRBJ2-2; no definite D call. The CDR3 runs to 16 residues. From germline, CDR1 is SGDLS and CDR2 YYNGEE. V was pared by 2 bases and J by 0 bases, with 11 bases between. The entire variable domain, with the rest obtained from reference TRBV9 and TRBJ2-2, is as follows: DSGVTQTPKHLITATGQRVTLRCSPRSGDLSVYWYQQSLDQGLQFLIQYYNGEERAKGNILERFSAQQFPDLHSELNLSSLELGDSALYFCASSVLGHANTGELFFGEGSRLTVL.

CDR3 amino acids: CASSVSASGRLLYF. CDR3 nucleotide sequence: TGTGCCAGCAGCGTATCGGCTAGCGGGAGATTATTATACTTC. J is TRBJ2-4 and V is TRBV9; TRBD2 matches 10 bases. Unmatched junction bases numbered 11, after V lost 1 base and J lost 16 bases. The CDR3 totals 14 residues. CDR1 and CDR2 (germline): SGDLS, YYNGEE.

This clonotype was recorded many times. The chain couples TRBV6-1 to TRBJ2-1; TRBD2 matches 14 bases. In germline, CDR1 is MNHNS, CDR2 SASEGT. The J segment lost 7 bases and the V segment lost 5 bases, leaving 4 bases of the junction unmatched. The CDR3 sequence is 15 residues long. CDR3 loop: CASSPWTSGRNEQFF. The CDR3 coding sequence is TGTGCCAGCAGTCCTTGGACTAGCGGGAGGAATGAGCAGTTCTTC.

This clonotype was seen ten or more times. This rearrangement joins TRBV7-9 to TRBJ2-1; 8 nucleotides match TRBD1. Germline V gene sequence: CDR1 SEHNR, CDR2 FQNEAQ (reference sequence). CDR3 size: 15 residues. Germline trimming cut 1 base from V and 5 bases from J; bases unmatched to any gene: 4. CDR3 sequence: CASSLGRGQDNEQFF. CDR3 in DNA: TGTGCCAGCAGCTTAGGCAGGGGGCAGGACAATGAGCAGTTCTTC.

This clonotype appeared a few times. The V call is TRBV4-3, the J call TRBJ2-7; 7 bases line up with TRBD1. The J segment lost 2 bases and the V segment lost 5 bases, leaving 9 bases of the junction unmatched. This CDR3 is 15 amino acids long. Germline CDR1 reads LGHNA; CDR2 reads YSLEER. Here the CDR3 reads CASSTYRGVTYEQYF. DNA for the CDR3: TGCGCCAGCAGCACATACAGGGGAGTCACCTACGAGCAGTACTTC.

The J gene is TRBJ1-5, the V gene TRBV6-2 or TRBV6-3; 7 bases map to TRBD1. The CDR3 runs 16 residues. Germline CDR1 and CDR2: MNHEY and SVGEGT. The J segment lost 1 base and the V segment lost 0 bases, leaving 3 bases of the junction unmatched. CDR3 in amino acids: CASSYSRQGSNQPQHF. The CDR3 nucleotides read TGTGCCAGCAGTTACTCCCGACAGGGAAGCAATCAGCCCCAGCATTTT.

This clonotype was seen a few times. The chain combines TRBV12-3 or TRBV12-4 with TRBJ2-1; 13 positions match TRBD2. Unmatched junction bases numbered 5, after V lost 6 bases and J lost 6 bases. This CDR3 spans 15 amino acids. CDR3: CASSRTSGGLNEQFF. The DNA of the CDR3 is TGTGCCAGCAGCCGGACTAGCGGGGGACTCAATGAGCAGTTCTTC.

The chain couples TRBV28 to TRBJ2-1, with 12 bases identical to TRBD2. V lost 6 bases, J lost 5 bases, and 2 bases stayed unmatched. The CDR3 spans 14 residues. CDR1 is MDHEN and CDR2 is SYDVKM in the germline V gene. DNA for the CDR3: TGTGCCAGCAGGACTAGCGGGAGCCACAATGAGCAGTTCTTC. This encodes CASRTSGSHNEQFF. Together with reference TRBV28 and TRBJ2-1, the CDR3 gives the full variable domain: DVKVTQSSRYLVKRTGEKVFLECVQDMDHENMFWYRQDPGLGLRLIYFSYDVKMKEKGDIPEGYSVSREKKERFSLILESASTNQTSMYLCASRTSGSHNEQFFGPGTRLTVL.

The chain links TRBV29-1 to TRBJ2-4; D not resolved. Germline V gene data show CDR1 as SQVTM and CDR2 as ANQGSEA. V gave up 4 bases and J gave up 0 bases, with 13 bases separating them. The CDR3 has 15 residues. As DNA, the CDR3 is TGCAGCGTTGGGACCAATGAAATAGCCAAAAACATTCAGTACTTC. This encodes CSVGTNEIAKNIQYF.

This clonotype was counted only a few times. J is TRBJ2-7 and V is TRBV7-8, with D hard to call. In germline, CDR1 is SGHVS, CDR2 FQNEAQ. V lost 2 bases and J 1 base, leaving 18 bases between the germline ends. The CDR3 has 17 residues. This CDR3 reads CASSLTTENEVSYEQYF. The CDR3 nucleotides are TGTGCCAGCAGCTTAACTACTGAAAATGAGGTTTCCTACGAGCAGTACTTC.

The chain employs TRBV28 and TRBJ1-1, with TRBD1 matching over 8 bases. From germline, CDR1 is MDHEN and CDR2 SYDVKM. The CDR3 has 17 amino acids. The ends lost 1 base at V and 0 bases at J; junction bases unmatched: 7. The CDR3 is CASSLLGRGRMNTEAFF. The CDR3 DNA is TGTGCCAGCAGTTTATTGGGCAGGGGGCGTATGAACACTGAAGCTTTCTTT.

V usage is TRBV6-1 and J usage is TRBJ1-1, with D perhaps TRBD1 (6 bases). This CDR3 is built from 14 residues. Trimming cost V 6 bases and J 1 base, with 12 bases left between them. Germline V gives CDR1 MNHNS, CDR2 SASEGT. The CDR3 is CASRTGTQNTEAFF. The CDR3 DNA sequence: TGTGCCAGCAGGACCGGGACACAGAACACTGAAGCTTTCTTT.